The clone carrying this TCR beta chain was seen ten or more times. The antigen is not known. As for time point: newly diagnosed GD, antithyroid drugs for less than 3 months. RNA extracted from PBMCs served as the sequencing template. This CDR3 has 16 amino acids. The germline CDR1 and CDR2 sequences are SNHLY and FYNNEI. With V trimmed by 6 bases and J by 9 bases, 16 bases remained unmatched. This record comes from a study of regulatory T cells in long-lasting Graves disease. Study conclusions and caveats: Persistent disease preferred TRBV28, TRBJ1-2 and TRBJ2-5.

Arm-PCR of CDR3 regions and iRepertoire HTBI primers were the basis on which TCR beta libraries were built. A single record per CDR3 protein comes from TCRdb applying MiXCR to the multiplex PCR reads. The table has approximately 440,000 distinct CDR3 sequences, 15% to 20% seen once. This sample was also put to use in a study of T cells in Graves' hyperthyroidism and ophthalmopathy.

The chain joins TRBV2 to TRBJ2-7; the match to TRBD2 covers 11 bases. This material consisted of peripheral blood mononuclear cells (PBMCs), taken at new diagnosis, from a patient treated with antithyroid drugs. This receptor was obtained from a man aged 35 to 55 with Graves disease. CDR3 DNA sequence: TGTGCCAGCAGCCTACCGGGGGAGGTAGCGGGAGGGGTGCAGTACTTC. It is translated as CASSLPGEVAGGVQYF.